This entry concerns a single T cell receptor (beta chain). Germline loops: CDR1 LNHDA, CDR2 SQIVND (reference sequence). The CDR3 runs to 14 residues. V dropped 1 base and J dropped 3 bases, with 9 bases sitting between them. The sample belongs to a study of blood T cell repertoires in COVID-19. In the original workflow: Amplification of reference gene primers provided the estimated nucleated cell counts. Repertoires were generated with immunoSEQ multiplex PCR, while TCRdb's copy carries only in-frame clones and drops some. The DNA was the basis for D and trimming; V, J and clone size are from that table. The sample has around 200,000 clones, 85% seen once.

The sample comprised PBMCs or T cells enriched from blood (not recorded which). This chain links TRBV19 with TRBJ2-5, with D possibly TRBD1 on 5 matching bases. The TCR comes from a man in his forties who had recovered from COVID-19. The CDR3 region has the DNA TGTGCCAGTAGTATAGTTCCAGGGAAAGAGACCCAGTACTTC. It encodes CASSIVPGKETQYF. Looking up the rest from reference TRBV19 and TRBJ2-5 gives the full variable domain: DGGITQSPKYLFRKEGQNVTLSCEQNLNHDAMYWYRQDPGQGLRLIYYSQIVNDFQKGDIAEGYSVSREKKESFPLTVTSAQKNPTAFYLCASSIVPGKETQYFGPGTRLLVL.